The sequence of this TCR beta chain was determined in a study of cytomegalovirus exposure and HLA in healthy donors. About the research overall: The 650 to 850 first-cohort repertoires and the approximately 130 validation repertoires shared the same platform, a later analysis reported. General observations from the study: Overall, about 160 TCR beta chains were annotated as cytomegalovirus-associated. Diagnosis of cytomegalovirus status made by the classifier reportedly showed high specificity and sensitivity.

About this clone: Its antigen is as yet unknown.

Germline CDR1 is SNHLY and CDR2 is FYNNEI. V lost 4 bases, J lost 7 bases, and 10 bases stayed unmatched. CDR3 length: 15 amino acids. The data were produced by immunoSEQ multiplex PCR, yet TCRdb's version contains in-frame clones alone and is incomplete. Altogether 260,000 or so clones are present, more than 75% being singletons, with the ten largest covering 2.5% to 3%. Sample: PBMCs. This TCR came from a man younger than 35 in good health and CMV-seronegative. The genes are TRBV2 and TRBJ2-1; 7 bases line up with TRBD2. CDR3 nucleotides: TGTGCCAGCAGTGTCAGGGCAGGGAGGGTGAATGAGCAGTTCTTC. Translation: CASSVRAGRVNEQFF.